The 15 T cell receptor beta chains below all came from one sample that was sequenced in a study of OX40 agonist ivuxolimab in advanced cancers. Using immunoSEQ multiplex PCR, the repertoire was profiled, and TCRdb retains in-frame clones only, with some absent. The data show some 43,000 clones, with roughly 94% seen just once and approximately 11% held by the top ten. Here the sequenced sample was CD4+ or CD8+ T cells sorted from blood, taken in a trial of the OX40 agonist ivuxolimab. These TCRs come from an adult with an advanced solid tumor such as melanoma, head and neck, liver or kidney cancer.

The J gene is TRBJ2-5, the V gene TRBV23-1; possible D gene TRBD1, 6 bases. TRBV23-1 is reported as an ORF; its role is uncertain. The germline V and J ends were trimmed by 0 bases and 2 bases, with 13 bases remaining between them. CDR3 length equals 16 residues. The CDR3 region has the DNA TGCGCCAGCAGTCAATCAGGTAGGGGGATACAAGAGACCCAGTACTTC. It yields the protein CASSQSGRGIQETQYF.

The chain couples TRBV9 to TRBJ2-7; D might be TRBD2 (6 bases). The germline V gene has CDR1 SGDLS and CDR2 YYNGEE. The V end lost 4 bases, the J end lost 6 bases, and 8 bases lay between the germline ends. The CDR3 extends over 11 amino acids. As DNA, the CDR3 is TGTGCCAGCAGCCCCGGGGGCGAGCAGTACTTC. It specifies CASSPGGEQYF. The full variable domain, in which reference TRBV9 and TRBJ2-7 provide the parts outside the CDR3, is DSGVTQTPKHLITATGQRVTLRCSPRSGDLSVYWYQQSLDQGLQFLIQYYNGEERAKGNILERFSAQQFPDLHSELNLSSLELGDSALYFCASSPGGEQYFGPGTRLTVT.

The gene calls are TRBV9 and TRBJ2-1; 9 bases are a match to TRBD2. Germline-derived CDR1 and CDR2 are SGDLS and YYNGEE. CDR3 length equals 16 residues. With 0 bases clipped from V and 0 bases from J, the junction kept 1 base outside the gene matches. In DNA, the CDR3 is TGTGCCAGCAGCGTAGATAGCGGGAGCTCCTACAATGAGCAGTTCTTC. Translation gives CASSVDSGSSYNEQFF.

The CDR3 coding sequence is TGTGCCAGCAGCCAAGGGCTGGGACTAGCGGGACACTACGAGCAGTACTTC. This codes for CASSQGLGLAGHYEQYF. This chain uses TRBV14 with TRBJ2-7; 13 nucleotides agree with TRBD2. J was trimmed by 3 bases and V by 1 base; bases with no gene match: 6. CDR1 SGHDN and CDR2 FVKESK come from the germline V gene. CDR3 length: 17 residues. Full variable domain (rest looked up from reference TRBV14 and TRBJ2-7): EAGVTQFPSHSVIEKGQTVTLRCDPISGHDNLYWYRRVMGKEIKFLLHFVKESKQDESGMPNNRFLAERTGGTYSTLKVQPAELEDSGVYFCASSQGLGLAGHYEQYFGPGTRLTVT.

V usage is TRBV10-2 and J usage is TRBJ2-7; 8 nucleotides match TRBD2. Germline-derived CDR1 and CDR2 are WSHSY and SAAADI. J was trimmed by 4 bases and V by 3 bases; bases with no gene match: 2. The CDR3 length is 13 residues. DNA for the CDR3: TGCGCCAGCAGTGAAACTAGCGGATACGAGCAGTACTTC. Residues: CASSETSGYEQYF.

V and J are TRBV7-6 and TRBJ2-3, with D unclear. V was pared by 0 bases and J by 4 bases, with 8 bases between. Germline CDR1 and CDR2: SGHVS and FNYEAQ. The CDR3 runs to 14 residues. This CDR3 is CASSLAGGADTQYF. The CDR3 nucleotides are TGTGCCAGCAGCTTAGCGGGTGGGGCAGATACGCAGTATTTT.

DNA for the CDR3: TGCGCCAGCCTGACAGGGCGAGGTGAGAACACTGAAGCTTTCTTT. It translates to CASLTGRGENTEAFF. The chain links TRBV5-1 to TRBJ1-1; 7 positions agree with TRBD1. The germline gives CDR1 SGHRS, CDR2 YFSETQ. This CDR3 is built from 15 residues. V shed 7 bases and J 1 base; nucleotides not matched to a gene: 10.

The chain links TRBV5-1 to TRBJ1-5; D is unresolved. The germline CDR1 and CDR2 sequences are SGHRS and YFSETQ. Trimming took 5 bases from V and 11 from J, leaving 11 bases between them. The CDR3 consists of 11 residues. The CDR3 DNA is TGCGCCAGCAGTCGGCCGGAGGCCCAGCATTTT. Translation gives CASSRPEAQHF.

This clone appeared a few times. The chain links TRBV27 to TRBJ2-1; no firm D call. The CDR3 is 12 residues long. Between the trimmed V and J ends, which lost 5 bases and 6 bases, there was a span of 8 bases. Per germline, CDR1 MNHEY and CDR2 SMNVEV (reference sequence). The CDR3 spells CASSTYLNEQFF. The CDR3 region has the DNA TGTGCCAGCAGTACCTACCTCAATGAGCAGTTCTTC.

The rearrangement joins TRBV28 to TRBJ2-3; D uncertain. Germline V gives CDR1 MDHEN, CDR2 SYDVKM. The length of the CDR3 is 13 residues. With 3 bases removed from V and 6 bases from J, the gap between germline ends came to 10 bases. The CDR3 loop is CASSFRISDTQYF. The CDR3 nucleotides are TGTGCCAGCAGTTTTCGGATCTCGGATACGCAGTATTTT.

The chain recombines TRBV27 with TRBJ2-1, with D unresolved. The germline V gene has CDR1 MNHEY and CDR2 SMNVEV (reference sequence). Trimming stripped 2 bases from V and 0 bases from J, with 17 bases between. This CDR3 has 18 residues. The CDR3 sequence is CASSLGPPGLSSYNEQFF. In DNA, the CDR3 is TGTGCCAGCAGTTTAGGGCCCCCCGGGCTGAGCTCCTACAATGAGCAGTTCTTC.

DNA for the CDR3: TGTGCCAGCCTAGACTATCATAGTCTATCCGAGACCCAGTACTTC. Translating gives CASLDYHSLSETQYF. This chain joins TRBV5-6 and TRBJ2-5, with a weak D call TRBD2 (5 bases). V dropped 7 bases and J dropped 5 bases, with 21 bases sitting between them. CDR1 SGHDT and CDR2 YYEEEE come from the germline V gene. The CDR3 has 15 residues. Full variable domain (outside the CDR3, taken from reference TRBV5-6 and TRBJ2-5): DAGVTQSPTHLIKTRGQQVTLRCSPKSGHDTVSWYQQALGQGPQFIFQYYEEEERQRGNFPDRFSGHQFPNYSSELNVNALLLGDSALYLCASLDYHSLSETQYFGPGTRLLVL.

CDR3 amino acids: CASTHPGVSSNQPQHF. CDR3 nucleotide sequence: TGTGCCAGCACCCATCCGGGGGTATCAAGCAATCAGCCCCAGCATTTT. The chain couples TRBV11-3 to TRBJ1-5, with D perhaps TRBD1 (5 bases). Trimming cost V 7 bases and J 1 base, with 17 bases left between them. This CDR3 comprises 16 residues. Looked up from germline, CDR1 is SGHNT and CDR2 is YENEEA.

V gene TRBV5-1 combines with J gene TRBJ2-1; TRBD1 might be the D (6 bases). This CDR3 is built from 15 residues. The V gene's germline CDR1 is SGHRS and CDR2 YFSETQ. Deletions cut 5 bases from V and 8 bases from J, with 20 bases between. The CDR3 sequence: CASSFGWGLGDEQFF. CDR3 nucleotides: TGCGCCAGCAGTTTTGGGTGGGGGCTAGGTGATGAGCAGTTCTTC.

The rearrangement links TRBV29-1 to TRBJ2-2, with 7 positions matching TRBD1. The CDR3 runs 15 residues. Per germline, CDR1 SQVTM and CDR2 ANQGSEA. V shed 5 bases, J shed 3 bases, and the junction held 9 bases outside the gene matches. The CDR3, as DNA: TGCAGCGTTTTTCATGAAGGGACAGACACCGGGGAGCTGTTTTTT. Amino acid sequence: CSVFHEGTDTGELFF.